This T cell receptor (beta chain) was identified in a study of blood T cell repertoires in COVID-19. About the study: In each case, the material was cDNA or gDNA derived from T cells, B-cell-depleted T cells, or PBMCs.

Original processing notes: The assay estimated nucleated cells by amplifying reference gene primers. The table came from immunoSEQ multiplex PCR; TCRdb's copy has only in-frame clones and leaves some out. The V and J calls and clone size are taken from that table; D and trimming were inferred from the DNA. The data show 110,000 or so clones, 85% to 90% seen once. This sequence was found in a woman between 45 and 60 years old with acute or convalescent COVID-19. The sequencing input was peripheral blood.

CDR3 sequence (DNA): TGTGCCAGCAGCTTAAGACAGGGACCCTACGAGCAGTACTTC. Its translation is CASSLRQGPYEQYF. The chain couples TRBV7-6 to TRBJ2-7; 7 positions match TRBD1. The junction had 3 bases not matched to a gene; V was cut back by 2 bases and J by 2 bases. The CDR3 is 14 residues long. Germline lookup yields CDR1 SGHVS and CDR2 FNYEAQ.